This T cell receptor beta chain was identified during a study of T cells in Graves' hyperthyroidism and ophthalmopathy. Patients were aged 18 to 65, had disease duration under 2 months, and had newly diagnosed hyperthyroidism. It was uncontrolled infection, other autoimmune disease, pregnancy or lactation that excluded patients. Regions amplified from RNA transcripts were the TCR beta CDR3 regions. When the TCR CDR3 underwent first-round RT-PCR, the HTBI primer set was used. Via MiXCR, TCRdb re-called the multiplex PCR reads, giving one row per CDR3 protein. The sample gives some 770,000 distinct CDR3 sequences, 16% of which show up once; under 10% is in the top ten. Study observations and caveats: Median prediction lead before ophthalmopathy onset was 5.5 to 7 months with the model.

The length of the CDR3 is 14 residues. The V gene's germline CDR1 is DFQATT and CDR2 SNEGSKA (reference sequence). Trimming cost V 5 bases and J 3 bases, with 14 bases left between them. This clonotype was picked up a small number of times. Its matching antigen is unknown. The source of this sequence is a man aged 18 to 35 with Graves' hyperthyroidism. Specimen: blood. The genes are TRBV20-1 and TRBJ2-1, with D perhaps matching TRBD2 (6 bases). The CDR3 DNA follows: TGCAGTGCTTCTCGGGAGAGGTACTACAATGAGCAGTTCTTC. Translation gives CSASRERYYNEQFF.